Below, 26 T cell receptor beta chains from the same sample are listed, as sequenced in a study of T cell repertoires in cytomegalovirus infection. Using its own MiXCR run on the reads, TCRdb lists one record per CDR3 protein. Counted here are roughly 730,000 distinct CDR3 sequences, 30% to 40% occurring once; the ten biggest clones make up over 15%. Which antigens these TCRs recognize remains unknown. The sample consisted of cultured PBMCs, taken from culture after CMV antigen stimulation. Every receptor here comes from a human donor in good health (CMV status not recorded). Some clones in this sample may be carry-over from other donors' samples.

The rearrangement joins TRBV7-2 to TRBJ2-3; weak D call: TRBD2 (5 bases). The CDR3 runs to 12 residues. The V end was cut by 10 bases, the J end by 10 bases, with 18 bases between. Germline V gives CDR1 SGHTA, CDR2 FQGNSA. This CDR3 reads CAKRELGAAQYF. The CDR3, as DNA: TGTGCCAAAAGGGAGCTTGGTGCGGCGCAGTATTTT.

This clonotype was counted ten times or more. The chain links TRBV7-2 to TRBJ1-3, with D possibly being TRBD1 (5 bases). Germline CDR1 SGHTA, CDR2 FQGNSA. This CDR3 region has 15 residues. Trimming took 3 bases from V and 2 from J, leaving 11 bases between them. In nucleotides, the CDR3 is TGTGCCAGCAGCTTTCGGGGGGTTGCTGGAAACACCATATATTTT. Its translation: CASSFRGVAGNTIYF. Full variable domain (rest looked up from reference TRBV7-2 and TRBJ1-3): GAGVSQSPSNKVTEKGKDVELRCDPISGHTALYWYRQSLGQGLEFLIYFQGNSAPDKSGLPSDRFSAERTGGSVSTLTIQRTQQEDSAVYLCASSFRGVAGNTIYFGEGSWLTVV.

This sequence joins TRBV27 and TRBJ1-4; tentatively, D is TRBD1 (6 bases). CDR1 and CDR2 from the germline V gene are MNHEY and SMNVEV (reference sequence). Trimming left V 9 bases short and J 8 bases short, with 13 bases between. The CDR3 is 12 amino acids. In DNA, the CDR3 is TGTGCCAGATTAGGGGGTGGCGAAAAACTGTTTTTT. Translating it yields CARLGGGEKLFF.

This clonotype came up a few times. The chain carries TRBV12-3 or TRBV12-4 and TRBJ1-6; D is unresolved. The V end was cut by 6 bases, the J end by 9 bases, with 18 bases between. The CDR3 is 15 amino acids. The CDR3 DNA is TGTGCCAGCAGCTATACCGACGGGGTCGCTTCACCCCTCCACTTT. Residues: CASSYTDGVASPLHF.

The rearrangement uses TRBV5-5 and TRBJ1-1, with D unclear. Germline-derived CDR1 and CDR2 are SGHKS and YYEKEE (reference sequence). Trimming stripped 4 bases from V and 6 bases from J, with 19 bases between. The CDR3 covers 15 residues. The CDR3 nucleotides read TGTGCCAGCAGCCCGAAGCGGCATCAACGCCCTGAAGCTTTCTTT. This encodes CASSPKRHQRPEAFF.

This clonotype was picked up a small number of times. The chain combines TRBV7-8 with TRBJ1-4; no reliable D call. The germline V and J ends were trimmed by 3 bases and 1 base, with 6 bases remaining between them. The CDR3 is made up of 14 amino acids. CDR1 is SGHVS and CDR2 is FQNEAQ in the germline V gene. The CDR3 coding sequence is TGTGCCAGCAGCTTGCGGGAAACTAATGAAAAACTGTTTTTT. It codes for CASSLRETNEKLFF. Using reference TRBV7-8 and TRBJ1-4 for the parts outside the CDR3, the full variable domain is GAGVSQSPRYKVAKRGQDVALRCDPISGHVSLFWYQQALGQGPEFLTYFQNEAQLDKSGLPSDRFFAERPEGSVSTLKIQRTQQEDSAVYLCASSLRETNEKLFFGSGTQLSVL.

CDR3 sequence reads: CASSLELAVNTGELFF. CDR3 DNA: TGTGCCAGCAGCTTAGAGCTAGCGGTGAACACCGGGGAGCTGTTTTTT. The V and J genes are TRBV7-2 and TRBJ2-2; 7 nucleotides align to TRBD2. The germline V gene encodes CDR1 SGHTA and CDR2 FQGNSA. The CDR3 is made up of 16 amino acids. J lost 1 base, V lost 1 base, and 3 bases had no gene match.

This chain links TRBV7-6 with TRBJ2-3; perhaps TRBD2 as D (6 bases). The CDR3 extends over 14 amino acids. Germline V gives CDR1 SGHVS, CDR2 FNYEAQ. V lost 5 bases and J lost 4, with 13 bases in between. In DNA, the CDR3 is TGTGCCAGCAGCCTGACGGGAGCGCCAGATACGCAGTATTTT. Amino acid sequence: CASSLTGAPDTQYF.

J is TRBJ2-3 and V is TRBV11-3, with D possibly matching TRBD1 (5 bases). CDR1 and CDR2 from the germline V gene are SGHNT and YENEEA. This CDR3 has 14 amino acids. V shed 2 bases and J shed 6 bases, with 12 bases lying between them. In DNA, the CDR3 is TGTGCCAGCAGCTTATATGGTAGACAGGATACGCAGTATTTT. Amino acids: CASSLYGRQDTQYF.

This clonotype was picked up a small number of times. V and J are TRBV7-2 and TRBJ2-5, with D perhaps assigned TRBD1 or TRBD2 (6 bases each). The CDR3 is 14 residues long. Germline assignment: CDR1 SGHTA and CDR2 FQGNSA. Between the trimmed V and J ends, which lost 5 bases and 4 bases, there was a span of 14 bases. CDR3 DNA: TGTGCCAGCAGCGTGGGGGGCGGGGTAGAGACCCAGTACTTC. Translating gives CASSVGGGVETQYF.

CDR3 protein: CASSQLQRARTQYF. For the CDR3, the DNA is TGCGCCAGCAGCCAACTACAGAGAGCAAGAACGCAGTATTTT. V and J are TRBV4-1 and TRBJ2-3; D unresolved. Looked up from germline, CDR1 is MGHRA and CDR2 is YSYEKL. V lost 2 bases and J 9 bases, leaving 15 bases between the germline ends. The CDR3 contains 14 residues.

This clonotype turned up a few times. The chain has TRBV28 and TRBJ2-2; D is undetermined. Between the trimmed V and J ends, which lost 7 bases and 3 bases, there was a span of 9 bases. CDR1 is MDHEN, CDR2 SYDVKM, per germline. This CDR3 has 13 amino acids. CDR3: CASKAQYTGELFF. CDR3 in DNA: TGTGCCAGCAAGGCACAGTACACCGGGGAGCTGTTTTTT.

The J gene is TRBJ2-1, the V gene TRBV12-3 or TRBV12-4; TRBD2 matches 11 bases. The CDR3 has 17 residues. The V segment lost 5 bases and the J segment 7 bases; nucleotides outside the gene matches: 13. The DNA for the CDR3 is TGTGCCAGCAGTGGGGGACTAGCGGAGAGGCATGGGAATGAGCAGTTCTTC. Its protein product is CASSGGLAERHGNEQFF.

The chain links TRBV7-1 to TRBJ2-5; no reliable D call. TRBV7-1 is an ORF, and what it does is uncertain. The CDR3 has 12 residues. Trimming removed 8 bases at V and 5 bases at J, with 12 bases between. The CDR3 sequence: CASLNRWETQYF. The DNA of the CDR3 is TGTGCCAGCTTGAACAGATGGGAGACCCAGTACTTC.

The gene calls are TRBV28 and TRBJ1-4; 7 bases fit TRBD1. The CDR3 runs 16 residues. Trimming removed 5 bases from V and 4 bases from J; junction bases left unmatched: 10. Looked up from germline, CDR1 is MDHEN and CDR2 is SYDVKM. The CDR3 spells CASSTRQGRDNEKLFF. CDR3 coding DNA: TGTGCCAGCAGTACAAGACAGGGACGGGATAATGAAAAACTGTTTTTT.

This sequence joins TRBV7-2 and TRBJ1-1; no clear D. The germline V and J ends were trimmed by 11 bases and 1 base, with 8 bases remaining between them. The CDR3 has 11 amino acids. CDR1 and CDR2 from the germline V gene are SGHTA and FQGNSA. The CDR3 region has the DNA TGTGCCGCCCGAGGGAACACTGAAGCTTTCTTT. Its protein product is CAARGNTEAFF.

V gene TRBV11-2 combines with J gene TRBJ2-1; D remains ambiguous. Trimming removed 5 bases from V and 5 bases from J, with 13 bases in between. Germline V CDR1 and CDR2: SGHAT, FQNNGV. The CDR3 runs 14 residues. CDR3 protein: CASSGWGAHNEQFF. In nucleotides, the CDR3 is TGTGCCAGCAGCGGGTGGGGTGCCCACAATGAGCAGTTCTTC. Drawing the rest from reference TRBV11-2 and TRBJ2-1, the complete variable domain is EAGVAQSPRYKIIEKRQSVAFWCNPISGHATLYWYQQILGQGPKLLIQFQNNGVVDDSQLPKDRFSAERLKGVDSTLKIQPAKLEDSAVYLCASSGWGAHNEQFFGPGTRLTVL.

This chain joins TRBV5-1 and TRBJ1-1; D is ambiguous. With 1 base removed from V and 5 bases from J, the gap between germline ends came to 12 bases. The CDR3 length is 14 residues. Germline V gene lookup returns CDR1 SGHRS and CDR2 YFSETQ. The CDR3 DNA reads as TGCGCCAGCAGCTTGATGTTTAGGAAGACTGAAGCTTTCTTT. Its protein product is CASSLMFRKTEAFF. The full variable domain, with the rest looked up from reference TRBV5-1 and TRBJ1-1, is KAGVTQTPRYLIKTRGQQVTLSCSPISGHRSVSWYQQTPGQGLQFLFEYFSETQRNKGNFPGRFSGRQFSNSRSEMNVSTLELGDSALYLCASSLMFRKTEAFFGQGTRLTVV.

V gene TRBV28 combines with J gene TRBJ1-5, with D uncertain. Germline V lookup: CDR1 MDHEN, CDR2 SYDVKM. V lost 2 bases and J lost 10, with 12 bases in between. This CDR3 is 13 amino acids long. CDR3 protein: CASSLIGPRPQHF. The CDR3 DNA follows: TGTGCCAGCAGTTTAATTGGGCCAAGACCCCAGCATTTT.

V usage is TRBV6-6 and J usage is TRBJ2-3, with D possibly being TRBD2 (5 bases). The V and J ends lost 0 bases and 6 bases respectively, with 19 bases between them. The CDR3 has 17 residues. Germline CDR1 and CDR2: MNHNY and SVGAGI (reference sequence). CDR3 nucleotide sequence: TGTGCCAGCAGTTACTCGGTCACCGTGAGGGCACAGGATACGCAGTATTTT. Translation gives CASSYSVTVRAQDTQYF.

This clonotype appeared a few times. J is TRBJ1-5 and V is TRBV12-5, with D possibly being TRBD1 (6 bases). Trimming removed 3 bases from V and 4 bases from J, with 13 bases in between. This CDR3 comprises 15 residues. Germline V gene lookup returns CDR1 LGHNT and CDR2 FRNRAP. The CDR3 DNA is TGTGCTAGTGGTTTAGGGGGTAGAAGAAATCAGCCCCAGCATTTT. Translation gives CASGLGGRRNQPQHF.

This clonotype was seen at least ten times. The rearrangement links TRBV7-2 to TRBJ1-6; TRBD1 might be the D (5 bases). V lost 1 base, J lost 10 bases, and 11 bases lay in between. The V gene's germline CDR1 is SGHTA and CDR2 FQGNSA. The CDR3 spans 14 residues. CDR3 DNA sequence: TGTGCCAGCAGCTTAGAGGGGACGTGGTCACCCCTCCACTTT. Protein product: CASSLEGTWSPLHF.

This clonotype was counted at least ten times. The chain has TRBV7-8 and TRBJ2-7, with a tentative D call TRBD2 (6 bases). The CDR3 sequence is 15 residues long. Trimming removed 0 bases from V and 5 bases from J, with 14 bases in between. Germline CDR1 SGHVS, CDR2 FQNEAQ. The CDR3, as DNA: TGTGCCAGCAGCTTAGCAGGGGCGACTAGAAACGAGCAGTACTTC. Translation gives CASSLAGATRNEQYF.

This clonotype was detected only a few times. The genes are TRBV6-5 and TRBJ2-1, with 12 bases fitting TRBD2. This CDR3 comprises 16 residues. Germline CDR1 is MNHEY and CDR2 is SVGAGI. The V and J ends lost 6 bases and 2 bases, in that order; junction bases with no gene match: 5. The CDR3 is CASRRTSGNAYNEQFF. In DNA form, the CDR3 reads TGTGCCAGCAGAAGGACTAGCGGGAATGCCTACAATGAGCAGTTCTTC.

This clonotype was detected once. The rearrangement links TRBV20-1 to TRBJ1-1, with TRBD1 matching 8 bases. The CDR3 sequence is 15 residues long. CDR1 and CDR2 from the germline V gene are DFQATT and SNEGSKA (reference sequence). The ends lost 0 bases at V and 1 base at J; junction bases unmatched: 4. The CDR3 sequence: CSAREGQGANTEAFF. In DNA form, the CDR3 reads TGCAGTGCTAGAGAAGGACAGGGTGCGAACACTGAAGCTTTCTTT.

In DNA form, the CDR3 reads TGCAGCGTTCAAACTACATACGAGCAGTACTTC. This translates into CSVQTTYEQYF. The chain recombines TRBV29-1 with TRBJ2-7; D gene uncertain. Germline CDR1 reads SQVTM; CDR2 reads ANQGSEA. This CDR3 comprises 11 residues. V was cut by 5 bases and J by 4 bases, with 9 bases left in between.